The T cell receptor (beta chain) under discussion was sequenced for a study of shared clonotypes between healthy human individuals. Study-level points and caveats: Against clonotypes common to all four donors, non-shared ones had lower generation probabilities.

V shed 2 bases and J 5 bases; nucleotides not matched to a gene: 6. This CDR3 is 15 amino acids long. CDR1 is SEHNR, CDR2 FQNEAQ, per germline (reference sequence). Using immunoSEQ multiplex PCR, the repertoire was profiled, and TCRdb retains in-frame clones only, with some absent. In the table there are under 350,000 clones, around nine tenths of which are singletons. In the case of this clone: The antigen is not known.

This clonotype was obtained from a young man in good health. Sequenced material: memory CD8+ T cells sorted from blood. Stated subset: CD45RO+ cells pooled with CCR7-negative TemRA cells. The rearrangement joins TRBV7-9 to TRBJ2-5; 9 bases are a match to TRBD2. CDR3 bases: TGTGCCAGCAGCTTACTGGCGGGGGGGACGGAGACCCAGTACTTC. Protein: CASSLLAGGTETQYF.